Here is one T cell receptor beta chain with its context. Its antigen is currently unknown. The sample is drawn from a study of long-term antiretroviral therapy in people with HIV. Study findings and constraints: No data were available on ART adherence, viral resistance or therapy changes. From the mid-2000s to the late 2010s, blood was obtained, possibly while participants received older ART regimens.

Run at survey level, the immunoSEQ assay was version v3.0. Sequenced by immunoSEQ multiplex PCR; TCRdb stores in-frame clones only, minus some. Of around 30,000 clones listed, roughly 85% are singletons. In the United States, treatment was given to all participants with HIV. V lost 7 bases, J lost 6 bases, and 3 bases stayed unmatched. The CDR3 covers 12 residues. Germline V lookup: CDR1 SEHNR, CDR2 FQNEAQ (reference sequence). Sequenced material: unsorted PBMCs, taken roughly 3.3 years after starting antiretroviral therapy. The rearrangement links TRBV7-9 to TRBJ1-2, with 9 bases fitting TRBD1. This receptor was identified in a man between 18 and 29 years old with HIV. The chain's CDR3 is CASTRDRDGYTF. In nucleotides, the CDR3 is TGTGCCAGCACCCGGGACAGGGATGGCTACACCTTC.